This T cell receptor (beta chain) was observed in a study of shared clonotypes between healthy human individuals. Germline-derived CDR1 and CDR2 are MNHEY and SVGAGI. V gave up 7 bases and J gave up 6 bases; unmatched junction bases: 12. The CDR3 length is 14 residues. This table comes from immunoSEQ multiplex PCR, and its TCRdb copy is limited to in-frame clones, with some not included. This table holds 950,000 to 1,100,000 clones, more than 60% found once. This TCR derives from a man between 18 and 35 years old in good health. Specimen: memory CD4+ T cells sorted from blood. Specified subset: CD45RA-negative fraction. The genes are TRBV6-5 and TRBJ2-7, with TRBD1 matching over 7 bases. The CDR3 loop is CASKLSRTGTEQYF. The CDR3 DNA reads as TGTGCCAGCAAACTCTCGCGGACAGGCACCGAGCAGTACTTC.